The 18 T cell receptor beta chains reported below all come from one sample, sequenced in a study of shared clonotypes between healthy human individuals. Using immunoSEQ multiplex PCR, the repertoire was profiled, and TCRdb retains in-frame clones only, with some absent. Of about 1 million clones listed, around 76% are singletons. Specimen: memory CD4+ T cells sorted from blood. The subset: CD45RA-negative fraction. The receptor source for this set is a man younger than 30 in good health.

The gene calls are TRBV6-5 and TRBJ1-1; D gene unclear. With 5 bases removed from V and 1 base from J, the gap between germline ends came to 8 bases. This CDR3 contains 13 residues. Per germline, CDR1 MNHEY and CDR2 SVGAGI. CDR3 sequence (DNA): TGTGCCAGCAGTAGGAGGAGGAACACTGAAGCTTTCTTT. It yields the protein CASSRRRNTEAFF.

The CDR3, as DNA: TGTGCCAGCAGCTTAGTCGGCACCATATATTTT. This gives the protein CASSLVGTIYF. The chain links TRBV7-9 to TRBJ1-3; D remains ambiguous. V was pared by 1 base and J by 9 bases, with 4 bases between. Germline V gives CDR1 SEHNR, CDR2 FQNEAQ (reference sequence). The CDR3 loop spans 11 amino acids. The entire variable domain, with the rest obtained from reference TRBV7-9 and TRBJ1-3, is as follows: DTGVSQNPRHKITKRGQNVTFRCDPISEHNRLYWYRQTLGQGPEFLTYFQNEAQLEKSRLLSDRFSAERPKGSFSTLEIQRTEQGDSAMYLCASSLVGTIYFGEGSWLTVV.

The chain employs TRBV11-3 and TRBJ2-5, with D possibly TRBD1 on 6 matching bases. V was pared by 1 base and J by 5 bases, with 20 bases between. Germline CDR1 and CDR2: SGHNT and YENEEA. The CDR3 has 17 amino acids. CDR3 region: CASSLGGRTSSGETQYF. As DNA, the CDR3 is TGTGCCAGCAGCTTAGGGGGGCGGACCTCAAGTGGGGAGACCCAGTACTTC.

The J gene is TRBJ2-7, the V gene TRBV18, with 7 nucleotides matching TRBD1. J gave up 6 bases and V 3 bases, and 8 bases lay outside the gene matches. The CDR3 spans 14 residues. CDR1 is KGHSH, CDR2 LQKENI, per germline. This CDR3 reads CASSPGGQVIEQYF. CDR3 nucleotide sequence: TGTGCCAGCTCACCGGGTGGACAGGTCATCGAGCAGTACTTC.

J is TRBJ2-4 and V is TRBV10-2, with D perhaps matching TRBD1 (5 bases). The germline CDR1 and CDR2 sequences are WSHSY and SAAADI. The V and J ends lost 4 bases and 1 base respectively, with 11 bases between them. The CDR3 is made up of 15 amino acids. CDR3 nucleotide sequence: TGCGCCAGCAGTGCGAACCAGGGCGCCAAAAACATTCAGTACTTC. This gives the protein CASSANQGAKNIQYF.

V gene TRBV7-9 combines with J gene TRBJ1-1; D gene ambiguous. CDR1 and CDR2 (germline): SEHNR, FQNEAQ (reference sequence). V lost 7 bases to trimming and J lost 0 bases, with 15 bases between them. This CDR3 spans 15 amino acids. DNA of the CDR3: TGTGCCAGCATCCGTATCAGCAACCTGAACACTGAAGCTTTCTTT. As protein: CASIRISNLNTEAFF.

The chain carries TRBV5-5 and TRBJ2-7; maybe TRBD1 (5 bases). The CDR3 contains 14 residues. V gave up 0 bases and J gave up 5 bases, with 12 bases separating them. Looked up from germline, CDR1 is SGHKS and CDR2 is YYEKEE (reference sequence). The DNA for the CDR3 is TGTGCCAGCAGCTTGGAAGGGGTCGGCAACGAGCAGTACTTC. This translates into CASSLEGVGNEQYF.

The sample holds a few counts of this clone. V gene TRBV5-5 combines with J gene TRBJ2-3; D perhaps matches TRBD2 (6 bases). The germline CDR1 and CDR2 sequences are SGHKS and YYEKEE (reference sequence). The CDR3 is made up of 18 amino acids. V was trimmed by 4 bases and J by 3 bases, leaving 24 bases between them. CDR3 DNA: TGTGCCAGCAGCCGACTAATCCACCGGGGGAAGGGGACAGATACGCAGTATTTT. Its translation is CASSRLIHRGKGTDTQYF.

This clone appeared a single time. The chain links TRBV10-1 to TRBJ1-2; weak D call: TRBD1 (5 bases). This CDR3 contains 13 residues. V lost 6 bases and J lost 2, with 10 bases in between. Germline V gives CDR1 WNHNN, CDR2 SYGVQD (reference sequence). The CDR3 protein is CASSPGRNYGYTF. The CDR3 bases are TGCGCCAGCAGCCCAGGGAGGAACTATGGCTACACCTTC.

J is TRBJ2-7 and V is TRBV10-1; D possibly matches TRBD1 or TRBD2 (5 bases each). Trimming removed 11 bases from V and 12 bases from J, with 23 bases in between. Germline CDR1 reads WNHNN; CDR2 reads SYGVQD (reference sequence). The CDR3 is made up of 12 amino acids. The DNA for the CDR3 is TGCGCCCCCCCCTCCGGGGCCAGGGTGCCGTACTTC. Translating it yields CAPPSGARVPYF.

This clone was counted only a few times. The V and J genes are TRBV21-1 and TRBJ2-4; the table's D call of TRBD1 was not tested on the DNA. TRBV21-1 counts as a pseudogene. The CDR3 runs to 16 residues. The DNA of the CDR3 is TGTGCCAGCACGTGGACAGGGGGGTGGTATAAAAACATTCAGTACTTC. The encoded protein is CASTWTGGWYKNIQYF.

This clone was recorded a few times. The chain combines TRBV5-1 with TRBJ2-2; no reliable D call. Germline loops: CDR1 SGHRS, CDR2 YFSETQ. The length of the CDR3 is 16 residues. V was clipped by 1 base and J by 0 bases, with 10 bases between them. Here the CDR3 reads CASSLMSATNTGELFF. The CDR3 DNA reads TGCGCCAGCAGCTTGATGTCCGCTACGAACACCGGGGAGCTGTTTTTT.

V usage is TRBV27 and J usage is TRBJ1-2; possibly TRBD1 for D (5 bases). The CDR3 spans 14 residues. V was pared by 1 base and J by 2 bases, with 8 bases between. Per the germline V gene, CDR1 is MNHEY and CDR2 is SMNVEV (reference sequence). For the CDR3, the DNA is TGTGCCAGCAGTTTATGGGCAGGGAACTATGGCTACACCTTC. Translated: CASSLWAGNYGYTF.

The chain carries TRBV11-3 and TRBJ2-1; D call uncertain. CDR1 is SGHNT, CDR2 YENEEA, per germline. The V end lost 2 bases, the J end lost 1 base, and 15 bases lay between the germline ends. The CDR3 loop spans 17 amino acids. This CDR3 reads CASSLPLRGPSYNEQFF. The CDR3 DNA sequence: TGTGCCAGCAGCTTACCCCTCCGTGGGCCTTCCTACAATGAGCAGTTCTTC.

The chain couples TRBV7-2 to TRBJ2-1, with 9 positions matching TRBD2. Trimming removed 0 bases from V and 9 bases from J; junction bases left unmatched: 6. The CDR3 consists of 15 residues. Germline CDR1 SGHTA, CDR2 FQGNSA. CDR3 sequence: CASSLASGRNREQFF. The CDR3, as DNA: TGTGCCAGCAGCTTAGCTAGCGGGAGAAATCGTGAGCAGTTCTTC. Full variable domain (remainder filled in from reference TRBV7-2 and TRBJ2-1): GAGVSQSPSNKVTEKGKDVELRCDPISGHTALYWYRQSLGQGLEFLIYFQGNSAPDKSGLPSDRFSAERTGGSVSTLTIQRTQQEDSAVYLCASSLASGRNREQFFGPGTRLTVL.

V gene TRBV10-3 combines with J gene TRBJ2-5; 8 bases map to TRBD2. Trimming took 10 bases from V and 3 from J; bases not matched to a gene: 10. The germline gives CDR1 ENHRY, CDR2 SYGVKD. CDR3 length equals 14 residues. CDR3 sequence reads: CATSGLGIKETQYF. The DNA of the CDR3 is TGTGCCACTTCGGGACTAGGGATAAAAGAGACCCAGTACTTC.

Turning to this clone: Other DNA sequences of this sample code for an identical CDR3. The chain links TRBV7-2 to TRBJ1-6; 8 nucleotides agree with TRBD1. The germline gives CDR1 SGHTA, CDR2 FQGNSA. CDR3 length equals 15 residues. The J segment lost 4 bases and the V segment lost 5 bases, leaving 4 bases of the junction unmatched. CDR3 nucleotide sequence: TGTGCCAGCAGCCTAGGGACAGGATATAATTCACCCCTCCACTTT. The encoded protein is CASSLGTGYNSPLHF.

The V call is TRBV2, the J call TRBJ2-7; D possibly corresponds to TRBD1 (6 bases). Germline CDR1 and CDR2: SNHLY and FYNNEI. This CDR3 is built from 17 residues. Trimming took 4 bases from V and 7 from J, leaving 26 bases between them. The CDR3 nucleotides are TGTGCCAGCAGTGCCCGCGCAAGTACAGGGCGAGAGAGGGAGCAGTACTTC. Translated: CASSARASTGREREQYF.